What follows are 27 T cell receptor beta chains derived from one specimen sequenced in a study of siplizumab effects on memory and regulatory T cells (dated by TCRdb to between 2018 and 2021). The library relied on the immunoSEQ multiplex PCR assay. TCRdb provides this immuneACCESS table in a form limited to in-frame rearrangements. Some clones are lacking; in checked studies, under half of them reflect an unresolved V gene, and why the rest are absent is not known. Across this sample there are tens of thousands of clones, with around 98% seen only once. Together, the top ten hold 1.1% of the sample. Sequencing was performed on naive CD8+ T cells sorted from blood. Explained via the paper, the cell subset or site label denotes: unstimulated naive T cells. These receptor sequences come from a human donor in good health.

As for this clone: One end of the junction varies from germline; a read error may be responsible. The rearrangement joins TRBV10-3 to TRBJ2-5; 9 bases are a match to TRBD1. CDR1 is ENHRY, CDR2 SYGVKD, per germline. This CDR3 contains 15 residues. CDR3 loop: CAISAQGQGQGTQYF. CDR3 bases: TGTGCCATCAGTGCCCAGGGACAGGGCCAAGGGACCCAGTACTTC.

The chain uses TRBV19 and TRBJ2-7; D not resolved. V lost 4 bases to trimming and J lost 1 base, with 8 bases between them. The CDR3 is made up of 13 amino acids. Germline V CDR1 and CDR2: LNHDA, SQIVND (reference sequence). In DNA, the CDR3 is TGTGCCAGTAGTACCGGGCCTTCCTACGAGCAGTACTTC. It yields the protein CASSTGPSYEQYF.

The chain links TRBV27 to TRBJ2-2; D not certain. CDR3 length: 17 residues. CDR1 and CDR2 (germline): MNHEY, SMNVEV (reference sequence). The germline V and J ends were trimmed by 4 bases and 4 bases, with 19 bases remaining between them. The CDR3 DNA reads TGTGCCAGCAGTTCCTCGGTCGCCTTGCGGAGCACCGGGGAGCTGTTTTTT. Its protein is CASSSSVALRSTGELFF.

The chain couples TRBV9 to TRBJ2-7; a possible D gene is TRBD1 (6 bases). Between the trimmed V and J ends, which lost 0 bases and 2 bases, there was a span of 6 bases. Germline V gives CDR1 SGDLS, CDR2 YYNGEE. This CDR3 is 13 amino acids long. The DNA of the CDR3 is TGTGCCAGCAGCGTAGGGACAGCCTACGAGCAGTACTTC. It translates to CASSVGTAYEQYF.

The chain links TRBV11-3 to TRBJ1-1; D is undetermined. Germline V CDR1 and CDR2: SGHNT, YENEEA. Trimming took 3 bases from V and 4 from J, leaving 3 bases between them. This CDR3 contains 11 residues. The CDR3 sequence: CASSFSTEAFF. The CDR3 nucleotides read TGTGCCAGCAGCTTTAGCACTGAAGCTTTCTTT.

The chain joins TRBV9 to TRBJ1-1; maybe TRBD1 (5 bases). The CDR3 length is 15 residues. The V end lost 0 bases, the J end lost 1 base, and 10 bases lay between the germline ends. CDR1 is SGDLS, CDR2 YYNGEE, per germline. In DNA form, the CDR3 reads TGTGCCAGCAGCGTAGCCGGGAGGGGGAACACTGAAGCTTTCTTT. It is translated as CASSVAGRGNTEAFF.

The chain is built from TRBV30 and TRBJ1-1; 9 nucleotides match TRBD1. CDR1 is GTSNPN and CDR2 is SVGIG in the germline V gene (reference sequence). The CDR3 is made up of 14 amino acids. Trimming took 3 bases from V and 4 from J; bases not matched to a gene: 6. The CDR3 region is CAWSSDRGFTEAFF. For the CDR3, the DNA is TGTGCCTGGAGCTCGGACAGGGGCTTCACTGAAGCTTTCTTT.

This sequence joins TRBV4-1 and TRBJ2-1; D ambiguous. CDR1 and CDR2 from the germline V gene are MGHRA and YSYEKL. Trimming stripped 4 bases from V and 3 bases from J, with 10 bases between. The CDR3 length is 14 residues. CDR3 sequence: CASSPRTGYNEQFF. CDR3 nucleotides: TGCGCCAGCAGCCCTCGTACCGGCTACAATGAGCAGTTCTTC.

The chain carries TRBV30 and TRBJ1-2; no clear D gene. Trimming removed 4 bases from V and 0 bases from J, with 6 bases in between. The CDR3 consists of 12 residues. Looked up from germline, CDR1 is GTSNPN and CDR2 is SVGIG (reference sequence). This CDR3 reads CAWTGANYGYTF. The CDR3 bases are TGTGCCTGGACGGGAGCTAACTATGGCTACACCTTC. The complete variable domain, with remaining parts taken from reference TRBV30 and TRBJ1-2, reads SQTIHQWPATLVQPVGSPLSLECTVEGTSNPNLYWYRQAAGRGLQLLFYSVGIGQISSEVPQNLSASRPQDRQFILSSKKLLLSDSGFYLCAWTGANYGYTFGSGTRLTVV.

This sequence joins TRBV4-3 and TRBJ2-1; perhaps D is TRBD1 or TRBD2 (6 bases each). Germline V CDR1 and CDR2: LGHNA, YSLEER. V shed 1 base and J shed 5 bases, with 12 bases lying between them. There are 15 residues in the CDR3. CDR3 coding DNA: TGCGCCAGCAGCCAAGTCGTGGGGGGCGACAATGAGCAGTTCTTC. It encodes CASSQVVGGDNEQFF.

CDR3 residues: CASSPPGGGHSYEQYF. CDR3 nucleotide sequence: TGTGCCAGCAGCCCCCCCGGAGGCGGGCACTCCTACGAGCAGTACTTC. V usage is TRBV9 and J usage is TRBJ2-7; tentatively, D is TRBD2 (5 bases). Trimming removed 4 bases from V and 0 bases from J, with 17 bases in between. From germline, CDR1 is SGDLS and CDR2 YYNGEE. This CDR3 spans 16 amino acids.

The V call is TRBV19, the J call TRBJ2-1, with 10 bases matching TRBD2. The V gene end was trimmed by 1 base and the J gene end by 10 bases; junction bases not matched to a gene: 7. The length of the CDR3 is 15 residues. Per the germline V gene, CDR1 is LNHDA and CDR2 is SQIVND (reference sequence). CDR3 DNA: TGTGCCAGTAGTATAGCCCCTAGCGGGAGCTGGGAGCAGTTCTTC. Amino acid sequence: CASSIAPSGSWEQFF. Together with reference TRBV19 and TRBJ2-1, the CDR3 gives the full variable domain: DGGITQSPKYLFRKEGQNVTLSCEQNLNHDAMYWYRQDPGQGLRLIYYSQIVNDFQKGDIAEGYSVSREKKESFPLTVTSAQKNPTAFYLCASSIAPSGSWEQFFGPGTRLTVL.

This clone came up once. V usage is TRBV9 and J usage is TRBJ2-4; possibly TRBD1 for D (5 bases). The CDR3 is 12 residues long. Germline-derived CDR1 and CDR2 are SGDLS and YYNGEE. Trimming cost V 0 bases and J 8 bases, with 6 bases left between them. CDR3 protein: CASSVEGDIQYF. The CDR3, as DNA: TGTGCCAGCAGCGTAGAAGGGGACATTCAGTACTTC.

CDR3 bases: TGTGCCTGGAGTGAAGGGAGAGGGGTCCATGAGCAGTTCTTC. It is translated as CAWSEGRGVHEQFF. The J gene is TRBJ2-1, the V gene TRBV30; possibly TRBD1 or TRBD2 for D (5 bases each). Trimming removed 1 base from V and 8 bases from J, with 15 bases in between. The CDR3 is made up of 14 amino acids. CDR1 and CDR2 from the germline V gene are GTSNPN and SVGIG (reference sequence).

The J gene is TRBJ2-1, the V gene TRBV7-9; 11 positions agree with TRBD2. Germline V CDR1 and CDR2: SEHNR, FQNEAQ (reference sequence). The V and J ends lost 5 bases and 7 bases, in that order; junction bases with no gene match: 7. The CDR3 spans 15 residues. The CDR3 DNA follows: TGTGCCAGCAGCACAACTAGCGGGAGAGGAAATGAGCAGTTCTTC. Translated, it gives CASSTTSGRGNEQFF.

The genes are TRBV6-6 and TRBJ2-3; 9 bases fit TRBD2. The V and J ends lost 3 bases and 0 bases, in that order; junction bases with no gene match: 4. CDR1 MNHNY and CDR2 SVGAGI come from the germline V gene (reference sequence). The CDR3 has 16 amino acids. CDR3 amino acids: CASSYPTSGSTDTQYF. DNA for the CDR3: TGTGCCAGCAGTTATCCGACTAGCGGTAGCACAGATACGCAGTATTTT.

V and J are TRBV9 and TRBJ2-1; 9 bases are a match to TRBD2. Losses at the gene ends were 4 bases for V and 14 bases for J; bases not matched to a gene: 13. The CDR3 runs to 14 residues. From germline, CDR1 is SGDLS and CDR2 YYNGEE. CDR3 sequence reads: CASSPSGGRAGEFF. In DNA form, the CDR3 reads TGTGCCAGCAGCCCCTCGGGCGGGAGGGCGGGGGAGTTCTTC.

This chain uses TRBV2 with TRBJ1-2; no clear D gene. V gave up 2 bases and J gave up 3 bases, with 13 bases separating them. Germline loops: CDR1 SNHLY, CDR2 FYNNEI. The CDR3 contains 15 residues. For the CDR3, the DNA is TGTGCCAGCAGTGAATTCCTGCAGGTCGACTATGGCTACACCTTC. Its translation: CASSEFLQVDYGYTF.

The chain recombines TRBV4-1 with TRBJ2-1; D could derive from TRBD1 or TRBD2 (5 bases each). Trimming removed 3 bases at V and 5 bases at J, with 11 bases between. Per germline, CDR1 MGHRA and CDR2 YSYEKL. This CDR3 has 14 residues. CDR3 in amino acids: CASSQRDGNNEQFF. The CDR3 DNA reads TGCGCCAGCAGCCAGAGGGACGGTAACAATGAGCAGTTCTTC.

This sequence joins TRBV5-1 and TRBJ1-2; 9 nucleotides line up with TRBD1. CDR3 length: 18 residues. Germline V gene sequence: CDR1 SGHRS, CDR2 YFSETQ. Unmatched junction bases numbered 16, after V lost 0 bases and J lost 7 bases. CDR3 loop: CASSLDFLNPGTGSGYTF. CDR3 in DNA: TGCGCCAGCAGCTTGGATTTCCTTAACCCCGGGACAGGGAGTGGCTACACCTTC.

This clone was observed a handful of times. The rearrangement joins TRBV7-9 to TRBJ2-2; 9 bases agree with TRBD2. V was clipped by 0 bases and J by 5 bases; unmatched bases: 1. The CDR3 covers 15 residues. CDR1 and CDR2 (germline): SEHNR, FQNEAQ (reference sequence). The CDR3 reads CASSLASGSTGELFF. The CDR3 nucleotides read TGTGCCAGCAGCTTAGCTAGCGGGAGTACCGGGGAGCTGTTTTTT.

This chain joins TRBV5-1 and TRBJ2-2; possibly TRBD1 for D (6 bases). Germline CDR1 is SGHRS and CDR2 is YFSETQ. The V gene lost 7 bases and the J gene lost 2 bases, with 15 bases spanning the gap. This CDR3 has 15 residues. This chain's CDR3 is CASAVQGPNTGELFF. The CDR3 DNA follows: TGCGCCAGCGCGGTACAGGGCCCAAACACCGGGGAGCTGTTTTTT.

This chain uses TRBV7-3 with TRBJ2-7, with D possibly being TRBD1 (7 bases). Trimming took 4 bases from V and 1 from J, leaving 11 bases between them. The germline V gene has CDR1 SGHTA and CDR2 FQGTGA. The CDR3 contains 14 residues. CDR3 residues: CASSSPGGSYEQYF. The CDR3 coding sequence is TGTGCCAGCAGCTCCCCAGGGGGGTCCTACGAGCAGTACTTC.

J is TRBJ2-1 and V is TRBV30; no firm D call. Deletions cut 0 bases from V and 1 base from J, with 16 bases between. Per germline, CDR1 GTSNPN and CDR2 SVGIG (reference sequence). CDR3 size: 17 residues. The chain's CDR3 is CAWSVLKGHLSYNEQFF. CDR3 sequence (DNA): TGTGCCTGGAGTGTACTAAAAGGTCATTTGTCCTACAATGAGCAGTTCTTC.

This clone was recorded once. The chain employs TRBV19 and TRBJ2-3; 8 nucleotides line up with TRBD1. CDR3 length: 15 amino acids. After removal of 3 bases from V and 0 bases from J, the junction contained 2 bases not matched to a gene. CDR1 and CDR2 (germline): LNHDA, SQIVND (reference sequence). CDR3 coding DNA: TGTGCCAGTAGTATGGGACAGGCGAGCACAGATACGCAGTATTTT. The encoded protein is CASSMGQASTDTQYF.

This clone was detected only once. The rearrangement links TRBV7-9 to TRBJ2-5; D is ambiguous. The CDR3 extends over 13 amino acids. V lost 3 bases to trimming and J lost 3 bases, with 8 bases between them. Germline V gives CDR1 SEHNR, CDR2 FQNEAQ (reference sequence). The CDR3 coding sequence is TGTGCCAGCAGCTTCCAAGTGGAAGAGACCCAGTACTTC. Translating it yields CASSFQVEETQYF.

The V call is TRBV30, the J call TRBJ1-4, with a tentative D call TRBD1 (5 bases). V gave up 0 bases and J gave up 5 bases, with 13 bases separating them. Germline V gives CDR1 GTSNPN, CDR2 SVGIG (reference sequence). The CDR3 totals 15 residues. This CDR3 is CAWSVQGAGNEKLFF. In DNA, the CDR3 is TGTGCCTGGAGTGTACAAGGGGCAGGGAATGAAAAACTGTTTTTT. The variable domain in full, with the rest retrieved from reference TRBV30 and TRBJ1-4, is SQTIHQWPATLVQPVGSPLSLECTVEGTSNPNLYWYRQAAGRGLQLLFYSVGIGQISSEVPQNLSASRPQDRQFILSSKKLLLSDSGFYLCAWSVQGAGNEKLFFGSGTQLSVL.